The sequence of this T cell receptor beta chain was determined in a study of molecular identifiers for immune sequencing clone quantification. The authors gated naive CD8 T cells as CD8+CD4-CCR7+CD45RA+ for sorting. Study-level findings and limits: For highly expanded clones, sizes could be underestimated when identical TCR molecules share a barcode. Jurkat TCR RNA that was spiked in from one cell was reportedly detectable among one million naive cells.

A note on this clonotype: No antigen is known for it.

TCRdb ran MiXCR on the PCR reads and lists one entry per CDR3 protein. This sample carries about 630,000 distinct CDR3 sequences, about 25% of them seen once, and the ten largest clones take 0.7% to 0.95%. Sequences were obtained from naive CD8+ T cells from blood, with Jurkat cell RNA spiked in. Subset reported: FACS-sorted CD8+CD4-CCR7+CD45RA+ naive T cells. The receptor was isolated from a human donor in good health. Some libraries in this study had Jurkat cell RNA spiked in.

This CDR3 is CASSGPRQETQYF. In DNA form, the CDR3 reads TGCGCCAGCAGCGGCCCTCGGCAAGAGACCCAGTACTTC. The chain uses TRBV4-1 and TRBJ2-5, with D uncertain. With 5 bases removed from V and 2 bases from J, the gap between germline ends came to 9 bases. The germline gives CDR1 MGHRA, CDR2 YSYEKL. The CDR3 totals 13 residues.